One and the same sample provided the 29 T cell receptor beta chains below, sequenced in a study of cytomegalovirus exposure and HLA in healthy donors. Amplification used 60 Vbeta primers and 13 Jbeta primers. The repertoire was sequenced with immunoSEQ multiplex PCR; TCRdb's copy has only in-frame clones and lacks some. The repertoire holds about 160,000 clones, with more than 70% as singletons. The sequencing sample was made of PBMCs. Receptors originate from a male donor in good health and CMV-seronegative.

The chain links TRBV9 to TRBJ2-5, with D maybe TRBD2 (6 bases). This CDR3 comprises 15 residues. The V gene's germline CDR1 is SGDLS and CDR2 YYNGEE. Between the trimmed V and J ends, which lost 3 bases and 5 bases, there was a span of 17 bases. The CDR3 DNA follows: TGTGCCAGCAGCGGGGGCCGGGACTTTGGGGAGACCCAGTACTTC. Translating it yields CASSGGRDFGETQYF.

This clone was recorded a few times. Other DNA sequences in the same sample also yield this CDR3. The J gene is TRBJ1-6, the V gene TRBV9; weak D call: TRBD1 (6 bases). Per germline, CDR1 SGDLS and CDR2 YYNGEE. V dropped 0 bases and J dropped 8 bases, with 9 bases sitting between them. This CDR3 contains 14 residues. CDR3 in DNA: TGTGCCAGCAGCGTAGGCCAGGGGTATTCACCCCTCCACTTT. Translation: CASSVGQGYSPLHF.

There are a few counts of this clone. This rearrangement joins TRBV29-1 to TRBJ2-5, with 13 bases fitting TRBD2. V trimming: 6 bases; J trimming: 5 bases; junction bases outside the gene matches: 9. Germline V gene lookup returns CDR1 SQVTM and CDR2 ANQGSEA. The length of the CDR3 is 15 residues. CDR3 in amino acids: CSVELAGGPWETQYF. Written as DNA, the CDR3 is TGCAGCGTCGAACTAGCGGGGGGGCCATGGGAGACCCAGTACTTC.

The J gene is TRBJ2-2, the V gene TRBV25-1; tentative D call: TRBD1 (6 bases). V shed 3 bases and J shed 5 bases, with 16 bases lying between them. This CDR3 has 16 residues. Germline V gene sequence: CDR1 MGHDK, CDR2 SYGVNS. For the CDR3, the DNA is TGTGCCAGCAGTGATATCGGGCAGGGGTGGACCGGGGAGCTGTTTTTT. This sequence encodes CASSDIGQGWTGELFF.

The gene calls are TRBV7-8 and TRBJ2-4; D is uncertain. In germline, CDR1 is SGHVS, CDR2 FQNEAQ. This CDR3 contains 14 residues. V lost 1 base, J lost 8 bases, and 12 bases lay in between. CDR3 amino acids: CASSLDEVLDIQYF. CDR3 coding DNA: TGTGCCAGCAGCTTAGACGAGGTCCTAGACATTCAGTACTTC.

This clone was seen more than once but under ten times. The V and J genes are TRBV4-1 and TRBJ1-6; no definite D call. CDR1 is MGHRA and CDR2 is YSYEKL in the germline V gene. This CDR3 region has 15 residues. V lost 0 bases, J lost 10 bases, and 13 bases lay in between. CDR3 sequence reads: CASSQEVGGQSPLHF. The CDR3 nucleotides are TGCGCCAGCAGCCAAGAGGTAGGAGGGCAATCACCCCTCCACTTT.

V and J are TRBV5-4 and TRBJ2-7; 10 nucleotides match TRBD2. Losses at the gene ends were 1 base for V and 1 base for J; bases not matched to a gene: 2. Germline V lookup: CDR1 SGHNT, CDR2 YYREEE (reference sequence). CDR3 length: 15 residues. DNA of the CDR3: TGTGCCAGCAGCTTGCGGACTAGCGGATCCTACGAGCAGTACTTC. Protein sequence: CASSLRTSGSYEQYF.

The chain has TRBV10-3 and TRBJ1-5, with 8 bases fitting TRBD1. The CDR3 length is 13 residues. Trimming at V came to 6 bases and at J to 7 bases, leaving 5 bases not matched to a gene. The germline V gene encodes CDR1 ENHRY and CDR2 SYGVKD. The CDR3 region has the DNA TGTGCCATCAGGGGACAGGAGGGACAGCCCCAGCATTTT. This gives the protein CAIRGQEGQPQHF.

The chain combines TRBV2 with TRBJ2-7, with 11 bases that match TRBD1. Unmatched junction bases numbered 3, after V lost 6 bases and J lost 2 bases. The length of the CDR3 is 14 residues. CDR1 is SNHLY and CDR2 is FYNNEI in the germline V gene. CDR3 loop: CASSRTGGTYEQYF. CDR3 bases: TGTGCCAGCAGCCGGACAGGGGGCACCTACGAGCAGTACTTC.

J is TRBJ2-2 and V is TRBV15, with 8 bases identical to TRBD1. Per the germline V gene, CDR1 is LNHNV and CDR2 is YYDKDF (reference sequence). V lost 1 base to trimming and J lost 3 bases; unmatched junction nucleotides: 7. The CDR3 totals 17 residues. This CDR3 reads CATSRVLDRVDTGELFF. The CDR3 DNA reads TGTGCCACCAGCAGAGTTCTGGACAGGGTGGACACCGGGGAGCTGTTTTTT.

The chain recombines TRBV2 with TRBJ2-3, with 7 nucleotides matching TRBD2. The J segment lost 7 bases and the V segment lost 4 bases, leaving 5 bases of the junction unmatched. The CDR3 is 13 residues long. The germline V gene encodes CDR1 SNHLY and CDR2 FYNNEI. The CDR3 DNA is TGTGCCAGCAGTGTCTTCGGGAGGAATACGCAGTATTTT. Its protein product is CASSVFGRNTQYF.

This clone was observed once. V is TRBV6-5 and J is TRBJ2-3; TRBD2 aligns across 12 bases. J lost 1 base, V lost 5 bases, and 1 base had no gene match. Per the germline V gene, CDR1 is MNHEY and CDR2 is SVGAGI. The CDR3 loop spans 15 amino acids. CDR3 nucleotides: TGTGCCAGCAGTAGACTAGCGGGGGGCACAGATACGCAGTATTTT. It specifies CASSRLAGGTDTQYF.

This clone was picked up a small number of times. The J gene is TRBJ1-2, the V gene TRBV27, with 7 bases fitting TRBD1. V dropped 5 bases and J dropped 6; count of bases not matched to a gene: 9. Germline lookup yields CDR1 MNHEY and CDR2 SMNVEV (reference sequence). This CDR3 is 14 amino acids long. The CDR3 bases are TGTGCCAGCAGTCCGAACCAGGGGGAGGATGGCTACACCTTC. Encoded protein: CASSPNQGEDGYTF.

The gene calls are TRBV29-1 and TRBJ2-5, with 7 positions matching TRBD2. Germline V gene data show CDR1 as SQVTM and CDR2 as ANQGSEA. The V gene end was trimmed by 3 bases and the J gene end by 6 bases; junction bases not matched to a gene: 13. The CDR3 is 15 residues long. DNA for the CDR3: TGCAGCGTTGATTCCTGGGCTAGCGGTACACAGACCCAGTACTTC. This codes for CSVDSWASGTQTQYF. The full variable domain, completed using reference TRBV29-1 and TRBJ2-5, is SAVISQKPSRDICQRGTSLTIQCQVDSQVTMMFWYRQQPGQSLTLIATANQGSEATYESGFVIDKFPISRPNLTFSTLTVSNMSPEDSSIYLCSVDSWASGTQTQYFGPGTRLLVL.

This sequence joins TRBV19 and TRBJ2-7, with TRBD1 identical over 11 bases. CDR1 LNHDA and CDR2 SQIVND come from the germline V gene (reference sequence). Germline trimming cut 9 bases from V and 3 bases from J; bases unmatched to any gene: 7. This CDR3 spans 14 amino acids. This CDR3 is CASEGTGGIYEQYF. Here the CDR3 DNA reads TGTGCCAGCGAGGGGACAGGGGGAATCTACGAGCAGTACTTC.

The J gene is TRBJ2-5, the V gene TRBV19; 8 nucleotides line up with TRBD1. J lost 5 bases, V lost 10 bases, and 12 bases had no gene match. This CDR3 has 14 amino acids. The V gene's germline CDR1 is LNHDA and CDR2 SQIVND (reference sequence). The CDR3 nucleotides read TGTGCCACCGATGATGGACAGGGTTACGAGACCCAGTACTTC. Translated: CATDDGQGYETQYF.

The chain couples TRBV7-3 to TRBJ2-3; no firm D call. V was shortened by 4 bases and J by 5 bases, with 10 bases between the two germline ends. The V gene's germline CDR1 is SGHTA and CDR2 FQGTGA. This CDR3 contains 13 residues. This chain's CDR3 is CASSSSSGDTQYF. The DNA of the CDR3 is TGTGCCAGCAGCTCCTCCAGTGGAGATACGCAGTATTTT.

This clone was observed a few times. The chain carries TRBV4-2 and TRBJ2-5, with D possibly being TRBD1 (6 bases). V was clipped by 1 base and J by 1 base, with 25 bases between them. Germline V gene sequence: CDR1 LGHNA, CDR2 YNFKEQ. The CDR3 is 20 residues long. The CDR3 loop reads CASSQVEAGVGWGPQETQYF. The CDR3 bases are TGTGCCAGCAGCCAAGTTGAGGCAGGGGTAGGATGGGGGCCCCAAGAGACCCAGTACTTC.

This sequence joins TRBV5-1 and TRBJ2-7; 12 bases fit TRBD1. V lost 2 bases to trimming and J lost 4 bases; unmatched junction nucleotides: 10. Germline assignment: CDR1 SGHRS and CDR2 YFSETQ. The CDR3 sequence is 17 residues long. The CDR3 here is CASSLRTGTGGLYEQYF. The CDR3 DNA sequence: TGCGCCAGCAGCTTACGGACCGGGACAGGGGGCTTATACGAGCAGTACTTC.

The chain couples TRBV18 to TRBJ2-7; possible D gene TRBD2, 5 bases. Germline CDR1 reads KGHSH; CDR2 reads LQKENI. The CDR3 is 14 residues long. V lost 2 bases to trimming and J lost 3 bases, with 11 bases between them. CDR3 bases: TGTGCCAGCTCACCATCTTACGGGAACTACGAGCAGTACTTC. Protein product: CASSPSYGNYEQYF.

CDR3 DNA: TGTGCCAGTAGTAGCCGGGATGAAGCTTTCTTT. It is translated as CASSSRDEAFF. This chain links TRBV19 with TRBJ1-1; D uncertain. Germline CDR1 reads LNHDA; CDR2 reads SQIVND (reference sequence). The length of the CDR3 is 11 residues. The V and J ends lost 4 bases and 7 bases respectively, with 7 bases between them.

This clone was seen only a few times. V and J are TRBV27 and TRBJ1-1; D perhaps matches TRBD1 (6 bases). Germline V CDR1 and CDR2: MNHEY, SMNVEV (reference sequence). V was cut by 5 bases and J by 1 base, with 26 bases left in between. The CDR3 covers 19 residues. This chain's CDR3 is CASSPHLPGQILKNTEAFF. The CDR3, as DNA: TGTGCCAGCAGTCCACACCTCCCCGGACAGATCTTAAAGAACACTGAAGCTTTCTTT.

The CDR3 sequence is CASSGTSGWYHTDTQYF. CDR3 bases: TGTGCCAGCAGCGGGACTAGCGGGTGGTACCACACAGATACGCAGTATTTT. The V gene is TRBV11-2, the J gene TRBJ2-3; 12 positions agree with TRBD2. Germline V gene sequence: CDR1 SGHAT, CDR2 FQNNGV. The CDR3 consists of 17 residues. Trimming removed 5 bases from V and 2 bases from J; junction bases left unmatched: 8.

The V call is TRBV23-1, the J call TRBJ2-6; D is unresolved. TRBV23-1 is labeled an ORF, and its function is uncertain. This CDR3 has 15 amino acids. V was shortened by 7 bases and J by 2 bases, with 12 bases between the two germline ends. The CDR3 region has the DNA TGCGCCAGCAAGCGTTTCGAGGCTGGGGCCAACGTCCTGACTTTC. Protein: CASKRFEAGANVLTF.

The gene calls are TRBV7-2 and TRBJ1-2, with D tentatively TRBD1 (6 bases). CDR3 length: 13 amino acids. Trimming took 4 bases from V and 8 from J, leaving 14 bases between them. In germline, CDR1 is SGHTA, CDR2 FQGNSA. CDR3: CASSSGGQWGYTF. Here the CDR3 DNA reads TGTGCCAGCAGCTCGGGGGGGCAGTGGGGCTACACCTTC.

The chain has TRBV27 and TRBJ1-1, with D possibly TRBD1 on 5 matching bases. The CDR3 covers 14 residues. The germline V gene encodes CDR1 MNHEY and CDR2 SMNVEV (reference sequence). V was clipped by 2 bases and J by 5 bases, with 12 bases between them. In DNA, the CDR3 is TGTGCCAGCAGTTTAAATAGGGGTAGGACTGAAGCTTTCTTT. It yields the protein CASSLNRGRTEAFF.

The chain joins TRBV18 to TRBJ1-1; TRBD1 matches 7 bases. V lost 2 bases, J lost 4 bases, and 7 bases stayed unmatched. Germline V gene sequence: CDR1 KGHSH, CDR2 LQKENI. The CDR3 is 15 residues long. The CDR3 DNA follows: TGTGCCAGCTCACCAGAGGGGGCCCCTGGCACTGAAGCTTTCTTT. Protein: CASSPEGAPGTEAFF.

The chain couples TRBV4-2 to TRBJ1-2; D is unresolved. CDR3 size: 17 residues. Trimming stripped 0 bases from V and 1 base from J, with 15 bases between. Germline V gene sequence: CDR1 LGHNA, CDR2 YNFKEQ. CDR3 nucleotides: TGTGCCAGCAGCCAAGACGGAGGGTCTCCTGTTAACTATGGCTACACCTTC. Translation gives CASSQDGGSPVNYGYTF.

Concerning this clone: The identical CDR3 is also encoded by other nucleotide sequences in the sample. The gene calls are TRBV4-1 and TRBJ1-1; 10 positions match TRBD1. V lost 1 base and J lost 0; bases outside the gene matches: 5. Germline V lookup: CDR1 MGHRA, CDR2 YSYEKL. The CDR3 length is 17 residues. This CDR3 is CASSQGQGAVMNTEAFF. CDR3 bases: TGCGCCAGCAGCCAAGGACAGGGGGCCGTGATGAACACTGAAGCTTTCTTT.